This record covers a single T cell receptor (beta chain). Its specific antigen is unknown. Qualities for individual bases were not recorded, and no much larger clone is one base off. This sample is drawn from a study of Ad26.COV2.S vaccination and SARS-CoV-2 variants (dated by TCRdb to the early 2020s). About the full investigation: Vaccine-arm donors came from COV1001, a multicentre, randomized, double-blind, placebo-controlled phase I-IIa trial of Ad26.COV2.S in healthy adults. Ad26.COV2.S was administered intramuscularly at a dose of 5x10^10 or 1x10^11 viral particles, either as one shot or as two shots given 56 days apart. TCRbeta repertoire sequencing was used to assess the specificity and breadth of SARS-CoV-2-reactive T cell receptors after Ad26.COV2.S vaccination. A total of approximately 30 samples were included in the TCR-sequenced set, comprising around 19 Ad26.COV2.S vaccine recipients, 5 placebo recipients and 8 SARS-CoV-2 convalescent individuals. Participants in the trial were split at random into five groups of five each, receiving low-dose or high-dose Ad26.COV2.S once or twice, or else placebo on both occasions. Throughout the experiments and outcome assessment, investigators stayed blinded to trial group allocation. What the research found in general, with its limitations: The authors noted that the TCR breadth and depth analyses may have underestimated total T cell responses. Non-spike TCR breadth was comparable between vaccine and placebo recipients, consistent with the vaccine containing only spike. Comparing responses between vaccine doses or regimens was not something the study was powered to do. Spike-specific TCR breadth was higher in Ad26.COV2.S recipients than in placebo recipients (P = 0.0014). Substantial breadth of spike-specific CD8+ and CD4+ T cell responses was reported after vaccination.

As encoded in the germline V gene, CDR1 is SGHNT while CDR2 is YENEEA. From V the trimming removes 4 bases and from J it removes 4 bases, while the gene matches leave 6 bases of the junction unaccounted for. The CDR3 spans 15 residues, from the cysteine through the phenylalanine. Only the CDR3 region is kept as DNA, spanning 45 bases read in frame from base 1. The treatment or condition tag for this specimen amounts to: 19 received Ad26.COV2.S at low or high dose, single or two shots; 5 received placebo; per-sample allocation not given. For vaccine and placebo recipients, repertoires were sequenced using samples collected on day 63 after the first injection. In Cohort 1b, 25 or so adults aged 18-55 years were enrolled at a single site in Boston, USA, between 29 July and 7 August 2020. Ad26.COV2.S was a replication-incompetent adenovirus type 26 vector expressing a prefusion-stabilized SARS-CoV-2 spike protein from the original Wuhan strain.

The immunoSEQ Assay was used to sequence TCRbeta CDR3 regions. After extraction, genomic DNA underwent amplification by bias-controlled multiplex PCR, followed by high-throughput sequencing. In the authors' own workflow: To quantify the absolute abundance of every unique TCRbeta CDR3 region, sequences were collapsed and filtered. T cell fraction was estimated by normalizing TCRbeta template counts to usable DNA, with usable DNA measured through amplification of reference genes found in all nucleated cells. Repertoire TCRs were annotated as SARS-CoV-2-specific when V gene, CDR3 amino acid sequence and J gene were exactly matched to a known reactive TCR set. MIRA supplied the reference SARS-CoV-2 TCR set, which was filtered for enrichment in COVID-19-positive ImmuneCODE repertoires so that public or cross-reactive TCRs were removed. Using the MIRA antigens, annotated TCRs were further analysed by specific ORF or by position within an ORF. Breadth was defined as annotated unique rearrangements over total unique productive rearrangements; depth was the summed frequency of those rearrangements. Two-sided Wilcoxon rank-sum tests were used to compare TCR breadth between groups. The immuneACCESS repertoire file appears here via TCRdb, limited to in-frame rearrangements. These files lack a portion of the clones; in checked studies, under half of the deficit traces to unresolved V genes, and the cause of the others is not known. Clone size and the V and J calls come from that table; the DNA yielded D and trimming. The sample records about 400,000 clones, roughly four fifths of which are singletons. Of the sample, approximately 7.8% is held by the ten largest clones.

Source: peripheral blood, taken in a trial of Ad26.COV2.S vaccine versus placebo. The sequence joins TRBV11-3 to TRBJ1-2, with 10 bases matching TRBD1. The TCR was taken from a person aged 18-60 years who received the Ad26.COV2.S COVID-19 vaccine or a placebo. DNA sequence: TGTGCCAGCAGCTCGAGACAGGGGGCGGGCTATGGCTACACCTTC. Translated, this is CASSSRQGAGYGYTF. The variable domain in full, with residues beyond the CDR3 obtained from the reference TRBV11-3 and TRBJ1-2 genes, is EAGVVQSPRYKIIEKKQPVAFWCNPISGHNTLYWYLQNLGQGPELLIRYENEEAVDDSQLPKDRFSAERLKGVDSTLKIQPAELGDSAVYLCASSSRQGAGYGYTFGSGTRLTVV.